The 30 T cell receptor beta chains in this list originate from one sample, sequenced in a study of cytomegalovirus exposure and HLA in healthy donors. Both 60 Vbeta primers and 13 Jbeta primers went into the PCR. The assay was immunoSEQ multiplex PCR, and TCRdb's table has in-frame clones only and misses some. The sample has over 200,000 clones; more than 70% are singletons. What was sequenced was PBMCs. These receptor sequences come from a human donor in good health.

This rearrangement joins TRBV7-2 to TRBJ2-3; TRBD2 agrees at 11 bases. CDR1 is SGHTA and CDR2 is FQGNSA in the germline V gene. The junction had 9 bases not matched to a gene; V was cut back by 1 base and J by 6 bases. The CDR3 length is 17 residues. This chain's CDR3 is CASSLGILAGASDTQYF. Written as DNA, the CDR3 is TGTGCCAGCAGCTTAGGGATACTAGCGGGAGCCTCCGATACGCAGTATTTT.

In its sample, this clone was seen a few times. In nucleotides, the CDR3 is TGCGCCAGCAGCCAAGAAAGTGGGCCGGCGGGGCCCCAGCATTTT. This encodes CASSQESGPAGPQHF. The chain joins TRBV4-1 to TRBJ1-5, with D uncertain. The germline V gene has CDR1 MGHRA and CDR2 YSYEKL. CDR3 length: 15 residues. Deletions cut 0 bases from V and 9 bases from J, with 15 bases between.

The chain couples TRBV28 to TRBJ1-1; D call uncertain. Trimming removed 3 bases from V and 1 base from J, with 12 bases in between. The CDR3 runs to 15 residues. CDR1 is MDHEN and CDR2 is SYDVKM in the germline V gene. The CDR3 reads CASSFSSRGNTEAFF. Here the CDR3 DNA reads TGTGCCAGCAGTTTTTCATCTCGGGGGAACACTGAAGCTTTCTTT.

V is TRBV6-6 and J is TRBJ1-5; tentatively, D is TRBD1 (6 bases). The ends were cut back, 6 bases at V and 4 bases at J, with 10 bases in the middle. CDR3 length equals 13 residues. Germline V gene sequence: CDR1 MNHNY, CDR2 SVGAGI (reference sequence). CDR3 region: CASRHTGNQPQHF. In DNA form, the CDR3 reads TGTGCCAGCAGACACACAGGGAATCAGCCCCAGCATTTT.

This clone has a single count. This chain joins TRBV29-1 and TRBJ1-1; 10 bases match TRBD1. V shed 7 bases, J shed 1 base, and the junction held 9 bases outside the gene matches. Germline CDR1 SQVTM, CDR2 ANQGSEA. This CDR3 is built from 15 residues. This CDR3 reads CSAKTGGAGNTEAFF. Written as DNA, the CDR3 is TGCAGCGCAAAGACAGGGGGCGCAGGGAACACTGAAGCTTTCTTT.

The chain recombines TRBV7-9 with TRBJ2-7, with TRBD2 identical over 9 bases. This CDR3 is 17 amino acids long. CDR1 and CDR2 from the germline V gene are SEHNR and FQNEAQ (reference sequence). The V segment lost 3 bases and the J segment 1 base; nucleotides outside the gene matches: 10. The CDR3 region has the DNA TGTGCCAGCAGCTTTAGGGGTACTAGCGGGTCGTCCTACGAGCAGTACTTC. Translating gives CASSFRGTSGSSYEQYF.

V usage is TRBV5-4 and J usage is TRBJ1-3, with D unresolved. Trimming left V 0 bases short and J 4 bases short, with 8 bases between. The CDR3 runs 14 residues. The germline CDR1 and CDR2 sequences are SGHNT and YYREEE (reference sequence). This CDR3 is CASSLDPSGNTIYF. The CDR3 nucleotides read TGTGCCAGCAGCTTGGACCCAAGCGGAAACACCATATATTTT.

The rearrangement joins TRBV6-5 to TRBJ1-2; tentative D call: TRBD1 (5 bases). Germline CDR1 reads MNHEY; CDR2 reads SVGAGI. This CDR3 has 16 residues. The V gene lost 4 bases and the J gene lost 2 bases, with 17 bases spanning the gap. This CDR3 reads CASSSHGGGTNYGYTF. For the CDR3, the DNA is TGTGCCAGCAGTTCCCATGGCGGGGGGACGAACTATGGCTACACCTTC.

The J gene is TRBJ1-1, the V gene TRBV6-1, with D possibly matching TRBD1 (6 bases). CDR1 is MNHNS, CDR2 SASEGT, per germline. V dropped 2 bases and J dropped 0 bases, with 10 bases sitting between them. This CDR3 comprises 15 residues. CDR3 in DNA: TGTGCCAGCAGTGAATGGGGACAAATGAACACTGAAGCTTTCTTT. It specifies CASSEWGQMNTEAFF.

The CDR3 loop is CASSLRLAGNETQYF. The CDR3 DNA sequence: TGTGCCAGCAGCTTACGGCTAGCGGGAAACGAGACCCAGTACTTC. The chain is built from TRBV7-9 and TRBJ2-5; TRBD2 matches at 9 bases. V shed 2 bases, J shed 5 bases, and the junction held 6 bases outside the gene matches. The CDR3 sequence is 15 residues long. The germline V gene encodes CDR1 SEHNR and CDR2 FQNEAQ (reference sequence).

This clone was recorded only once. The V call is TRBV11-3, the J call TRBJ2-1, with TRBD2 identical over 11 bases. Germline V gene data show CDR1 as SGHNT and CDR2 as YENEEA. The CDR3 runs to 15 residues. J was trimmed by 2 bases and V by 6 bases; bases with no gene match: 3. The CDR3 spells CASSPGLAAYNEQFF. The CDR3 nucleotides read TGTGCCAGCAGTCCGGGACTAGCGGCCTACAATGAGCAGTTCTTC.

The CDR3 DNA reads as TGTGCCAGCAGCCTTTATCCACATCAAGGAAGGAGAAACACTGAAGCTTTCTTT. Protein product: CASSLYPHQGRRNTEAFF. This chain connects TRBV7-8 to TRBJ1-1; unclear D gene. Deletions cut 5 bases from V and 2 bases from J, with 24 bases between. CDR3 length: 18 residues. Germline V gives CDR1 SGHVS, CDR2 FQNEAQ.

The V call is TRBV21-1, the J call TRBJ2-7; the table calls TRBD2, which could not be checked here. TRBV21-1 is recorded as a pseudogene. This CDR3 has 16 residues. CDR3 amino acids: CASGPGLAGVSYEQYF. The CDR3 bases are TGTGCCAGCGGCCCGGGACTAGCGGGAGTTTCGTACGAGCAGTACTTC.

The V call is TRBV27, the J call TRBJ2-1; D may be TRBD2 (6 bases). The CDR3 is 19 residues long. Trimming shortened V by 0 bases and J by 8 bases, and 26 bases separated the two germline ends. From germline, CDR1 is MNHEY and CDR2 SMNVEV (reference sequence). In nucleotides, the CDR3 is TGTGCCAGCAGTTTATCTTTTTCCTGGCGGGGCGGCCCCCCTCATGAGCAGTTCTTC. Translating gives CASSLSFSWRGGPPHEQFF.

The chain uses TRBV19 and TRBJ1-5, with 9 positions matching TRBD1. Trimming removed 5 bases from V and 7 bases from J; junction bases left unmatched: 6. CDR1 is LNHDA and CDR2 is SQIVND in the germline V gene (reference sequence). The CDR3 covers 14 residues. CDR3 sequence: CASSADRGRQPQHF. The CDR3 nucleotides read TGTGCCAGTAGTGCGGACAGGGGTAGACAGCCCCAGCATTTT.

This chain connects TRBV2 to TRBJ1-2; possible D gene TRBD1, 6 bases. The V and J ends lost 4 bases and 4 bases respectively, with 16 bases between them. The CDR3 totals 15 residues. Germline-derived CDR1 and CDR2 are SNHLY and FYNNEI. The CDR3 DNA is TGTGCCAGCAGTGGGACGGGGGGGCATCGCTATGGCTACACCTTC. This translates into CASSGTGGHRYGYTF.

The chain couples TRBV7-3 to TRBJ1-1; D unclear. Trimming shortened V by 5 bases and J by 4 bases, and 8 bases separated the two germline ends. CDR1 and CDR2 (germline): SGHTA, FQGTGA. This CDR3 spans 12 amino acids. In nucleotides, the CDR3 is TGTGCCAGCAGCCTACCTGGCACTGAAGCTTTCTTT. Its protein is CASSLPGTEAFF.

The V call is TRBV6-1, the J call TRBJ2-2, with 7 positions matching TRBD1. Germline trimming cut 9 bases from V and 0 bases from J; bases unmatched to any gene: 1. The CDR3 is 13 residues long. CDR1 MNHNS and CDR2 SASEGT come from the germline V gene. The CDR3 DNA sequence: TGTGCCAGAGGACAGGCGAACACCGGGGAGCTGTTTTTT. Its translation: CARGQANTGELFF.

The rearrangement uses TRBV6-1 and TRBJ1-1; no definite D call. From germline, CDR1 is MNHNS and CDR2 SASEGT. V was clipped by 6 bases and J by 1 base, with 12 bases between them. The CDR3 is 14 residues long. This chain's CDR3 is CASSLISGNTEAFF. In DNA form, the CDR3 reads TGTGCCAGCAGCCTCATATCCGGGAACACTGAAGCTTTCTTT.

The chain carries TRBV27 and TRBJ2-7, with 9 positions matching TRBD2. Trimming cost V 8 bases and J 2 bases; bases outside gene matches: 16. Germline loops: CDR1 MNHEY, CDR2 SMNVEV (reference sequence). This CDR3 has 17 amino acids. This CDR3 reads CASDQLGLAGKTYEQYF. The CDR3 coding sequence is TGTGCCAGCGATCAACTGGGGCTAGCGGGAAAGACCTACGAGCAGTACTTC.

This chain uses TRBV5-6 with TRBJ2-1; maybe TRBD1 (6 bases). CDR1 is SGHDT, CDR2 YYEEEE, per germline. CDR3 length: 16 residues. With 2 bases removed from V and 6 bases from J, the gap between germline ends came to 18 bases. CDR3 coding DNA: TGTGCCAGCAGCTTAGGCGTCACAGGGCTCTTCAATGAGCAGTTCTTC. This sequence encodes CASSLGVTGLFNEQFF.

V is TRBV19 and J is TRBJ2-1; D is possibly TRBD1 (6 bases). The CDR3 is 15 amino acids. The germline V and J ends were trimmed by 4 bases and 6 bases, with 16 bases remaining between them. Germline V lookup: CDR1 LNHDA, CDR2 SQIVND (reference sequence). CDR3 coding DNA: TGTGCCAGTAGTAGCCCCGGGCAGGGGACCAATGAGCAGTTCTTC. Protein product: CASSSPGQGTNEQFF.

This chain uses TRBV5-1 with TRBJ1-3; 9 bases are shared with TRBD1. The CDR3 runs 17 residues. The germline CDR1 and CDR2 sequences are SGHRS and YFSETQ. J was trimmed by 0 bases and V by 4 bases; bases with no gene match: 8. CDR3: CASSRDRATLSGNTIYF. The CDR3 DNA reads TGCGCCAGCAGCCGGGACAGGGCTACCCTCTCTGGAAACACCATATATTTT.

The V and J genes are TRBV28 and TRBJ1-2; no clear D. The germline V gene encodes CDR1 MDHEN and CDR2 SYDVKM. The CDR3 totals 17 residues. Deletions cut 6 bases from V and 4 bases from J, with 24 bases between. This CDR3 reads CASRELLFYQSAYGYTF. The CDR3 DNA follows: TGTGCCAGCAGGGAACTACTCTTCTACCAAAGCGCCTATGGCTACACCTTC.

The chain joins TRBV7-9 to TRBJ1-5; D is possibly TRBD1 (6 bases). The V gene lost 1 base and the J gene lost 6 bases, with 10 bases spanning the gap. The CDR3 length is 14 residues. Germline-derived CDR1 and CDR2 are SEHNR and FQNEAQ (reference sequence). The CDR3 DNA reads TGTGCCAGCAGCTTAGAGGGGGGGTCTCAGCCCCAGCATTTT. The encoded protein is CASSLEGGSQPQHF.

The V gene is TRBV2, the J gene TRBJ2-7, with 12 bases identical to TRBD1. J gave up 5 bases and V 5 bases, and 10 bases lay outside the gene matches. Germline V gene sequence: CDR1 SNHLY, CDR2 FYNNEI. The CDR3 covers 16 residues. Here the CDR3 reads CASSPGLGTGGDEQYF. CDR3 in DNA: TGTGCCAGCAGTCCAGGCCTTGGGACAGGGGGCGACGAGCAGTACTTC. Supplemented by reference TRBV2 and TRBJ2-7, the full variable domain reads EPEVTQTPSHQVTQMGQEVILRCVPISNHLYFYWYRQILGQKVEFLVSFYNNEISEKSEIFDDQFSVERPDGSNFTLKIRSTKLEDSAMYFCASSPGLGTGGDEQYFGPGTRLTVT.

The chain has TRBV27 and TRBJ1-5; no definite D call. CDR3 length: 18 residues. V shed 3 bases and J shed 5 bases, with 23 bases lying between them. Looked up from germline, CDR1 is MNHEY and CDR2 is SMNVEV (reference sequence). DNA of the CDR3: TGTGCCAGCAGTTTTAGGTTCTCCTCCGGGGAGGGCTATCAGCCCCAGCATTTT. Amino acid sequence: CASSFRFSSGEGYQPQHF.

The gene calls are TRBV6-5 and TRBJ2-7, with a tentative D call TRBD2 (5 bases). The CDR3 extends over 14 amino acids. Trimming took 3 bases from V and 2 from J, leaving 11 bases between them. The germline V gene has CDR1 MNHEY and CDR2 SVGAGI. CDR3 coding DNA: TGTGCCAGCAGTTATTTAAGCGGAACCTACGAGCAGTACTTC. It is translated as CASSYLSGTYEQYF.

This clone was picked up one time. The chain uses TRBV7-2 and TRBJ1-3, with D perhaps matching TRBD1 (6 bases). V was trimmed by 5 bases and J by 1 base, leaving 12 bases between them. The CDR3 is 15 amino acids. Germline V gene sequence: CDR1 SGHTA, CDR2 FQGNSA. CDR3 sequence (DNA): TGTGCCAGCAGCGTATACAGGGTATCTGGAAACACCATATATTTT. The encoded protein is CASSVYRVSGNTIYF.

As concerns this clone: The junction departs from the called germline gene at one end, perhaps through a read error. The chain couples TRBV7-9 to TRBJ1-2; tentative D call: TRBD1 (6 bases). The V gene's germline CDR1 is SEHNR and CDR2 FQNEAQ (reference sequence). The CDR3 extends over 19 amino acids. The CDR3 DNA is TGTTCCAGCAGCCACACCCTATCTTGGGGGCAACGTGGCAGCTATGGCTACACCTTC. Translated: CSSSHTLSWGQRGSYGYTF.